The T cell receptor (beta chain) described here comes from a study of Graves' ophthalmopathy and Graves' hyperthyroidism. About the study: There was a collection of peripheral blood at initial diagnosis, before any treatment. General study findings and limits: The model's ophthalmopathy progression predictions had roughly 65% sensitivity and less than 75% specificity.

This clonotype was detected many times. What it recognizes is unknown. The length of the CDR3 is 16 residues. Germline CDR1 and CDR2: SGHDN and FVKESK. V lost 4 bases to trimming and J lost 3 bases; unmatched junction nucleotides: 8. Amplification from RNA transcripts yielded the TCR beta CDR3 regions. The authors performed first-round RT-PCR with HTBI primers and then a second-round multiplex PCR. TCRdb re-derived calls from the multiplex PCR reads in MiXCR, one entry per CDR3 protein. The table lists fewer than 650,000 distinct CDR3 sequences, about a fifth of them singletons. This TCR derives from a woman between 18 and 29 years old with stable Graves' hyperthyroidism. Some clones in this sample may be carry-over from other donors' samples. Sequenced input: peripheral blood. The gene calls are TRBV14 and TRBJ2-4; TRBD1 agrees at 8 bases. For the CDR3, the DNA is TGTGCCAGCAGCCGGAGGACAGGGACAAACAAAAACATTCAGTACTTC. Translation gives CASSRRTGTNKNIQYF.